The 32 T cell receptor beta chains below all came from one sample that was sequenced in a study of blood T cell repertoires in COVID-19. The data were produced by immunoSEQ multiplex PCR, yet TCRdb's version contains in-frame clones alone and is incomplete. The table has approximately 80,000 clones, around four fifths seen once. The sequenced sample was peripheral blood. These receptors all come from a human donor in a cohort sampled during active COVID-19.

There are a few counts of this clone. J is TRBJ2-2 and V is TRBV2, with a weak D call TRBD1 (5 bases). V gave up 4 bases and J gave up 5 bases, with 11 bases separating them. Germline V CDR1 and CDR2: SNHLY, FYNNEI. This CDR3 is 14 amino acids long. The CDR3 loop reads CASSGQGWTGELFF. CDR3 nucleotide sequence: TGTGCCAGCAGTGGGCAGGGCTGGACCGGGGAGCTGTTTTTT.

This clone was picked up one time. The CDR3 DNA sequence: TGTGCCAGCAGTTTACTGGACAGGGGGTATCAGCCCCAGCATTTT. Translation gives CASSLLDRGYQPQHF. This chain uses TRBV28 with TRBJ1-5; 10 nucleotides align to TRBD1. J was trimmed by 5 bases and V by 2 bases; bases with no gene match: 3. Germline values: CDR1 MDHEN, CDR2 SYDVKM. The CDR3 consists of 15 residues.

This clone was seen a few times. The CDR3 protein is CASSQTDTVNYGYTF. As DNA, the CDR3 is TGCGCCAGCAGCCAGACAGACACTGTTAACTATGGCTACACCTTC. The chain uses TRBV4-1 and TRBJ1-2, with D perhaps matching TRBD1 (5 bases). Trimming removed 3 bases at V and 1 base at J, with 12 bases between. CDR3 size: 15 residues. CDR1 is MGHRA, CDR2 YSYEKL, per germline.

This chain uses TRBV30 with TRBJ2-7; D perhaps matches TRBD2 (7 bases). Trimming removed 8 bases at V and 7 bases at J, with 18 bases between. Germline V gene data show CDR1 as GTSNPN and CDR2 as SVGIG (reference sequence). The CDR3 has 12 residues. CDR3 DNA sequence: TGTGCCCGTGACCGGAGGGGGGGGGAGCAGTACTTC. Translation: CARDRRGGEQYF. Combining the CDR3 with reference TRBV30 and TRBJ2-7 gives the whole variable domain SQTIHQWPATLVQPVGSPLSLECTVEGTSNPNLYWYRQAAGRGLQLLFYSVGIGQISSEVPQNLSASRPQDRQFILSSKKLLLSDSGFYLCARDRRGGEQYFGPGTRLTVT.

On this clone: This specimen includes other DNA sequences encoding the same CDR3. The J gene is TRBJ1-1, the V gene TRBV5-1; 7 bases agree with TRBD1. Germline CDR1 reads SGHRS; CDR2 reads YFSETQ. V lost 0 bases, J lost 0 bases, and 5 bases stayed unmatched. The CDR3 has 16 amino acids. The CDR3 DNA sequence: TGCGCCAGCAGCTTGGGGTTGGGACAGATGAACACTGAAGCTTTCTTT. It yields the protein CASSLGLGQMNTEAFF.

The chain couples TRBV15 to TRBJ1-5; 8 bases map to TRBD1. In germline, CDR1 is LNHNV, CDR2 YYDKDF (reference sequence). The CDR3 sequence is 14 residues long. V trimming: 5 bases; J trimming: 7 bases; junction bases outside the gene matches: 7. Here the CDR3 DNA reads TGTGCCACCAGCGACCGGACAGGGCACCAGCCCCAGCATTTT. Translation: CATSDRTGHQPQHF. Variable domain in full (rest from reference TRBV15 and TRBJ1-5): DAMVIQNPRYQVTQFGKPVTLSCSQTLNHNVMYWYQQKSSQAPKLLFHYYDKDFNNEADTPDNFQSRRPNTSFCFLDIRSPGLGDTAMYLCATSDRTGHQPQHFGDGTRLSIL.

V gene TRBV7-9 combines with J gene TRBJ1-4; D might be TRBD1 (5 bases). The germline gives CDR1 SEHNR, CDR2 FQNEAQ (reference sequence). V was cut by 0 bases and J by 5 bases, with 13 bases left in between. The CDR3 consists of 16 residues. CDR3: CASSLALTGENEKLFF. DNA of the CDR3: TGTGCCAGCAGCTTAGCCCTGACGGGGGAGAATGAAAAACTGTTTTTT.

The chain is built from TRBV27 and TRBJ2-3, with 9 nucleotides matching TRBD1. This CDR3 spans 15 amino acids. CDR1 and CDR2 (germline): MNHEY, SMNVEV (reference sequence). V lost 5 bases to trimming and J lost 2 bases; unmatched junction nucleotides: 5. CDR3 residues: CASSLTGGPTDTQYF. The CDR3 DNA reads as TGTGCCAGCAGTCTGACAGGGGGTCCCACAGATACGCAGTATTTT.

This clone was seen only a few times. The V gene is TRBV5-1, the J gene TRBJ2-7; possible D gene TRBD1, 5 bases. Germline lookup yields CDR1 SGHRS and CDR2 YFSETQ. CDR3 length: 16 residues. Trimming took off 0 bases at V and 1 base at J, with 14 bases between the two ends. CDR3 in amino acids: CASSLAVTGISYEQYF. CDR3 bases: TGCGCCAGCAGCTTGGCCGTAACAGGAATATCCTACGAGCAGTACTTC.

CDR3 amino acids: CASSPRTGGREKLFF. The CDR3 nucleotides are TGTGCCAGCAGTCCTCGGACAGGGGGACGAGAAAAACTGTTTTTT. The chain has TRBV6-5 and TRBJ1-4; 10 positions match TRBD1. The length of the CDR3 is 15 residues. Germline CDR1 is MNHEY and CDR2 is SVGAGI. V was clipped by 5 bases and J by 8 bases; unmatched bases: 8.

This chain connects TRBV6-1 to TRBJ1-1; possible D gene TRBD1, 5 bases. The CDR3 spans 15 residues. CDR1 and CDR2 from the germline V gene are MNHNS and SASEGT. The V and J ends lost 2 bases and 1 base respectively, with 11 bases between them. The CDR3 DNA is TGTGCCAGCAGTGAATGGGGGGTTCCGAACACTGAAGCTTTCTTT. It is translated as CASSEWGVPNTEAFF.

The gene calls are TRBV5-1 and TRBJ2-1; 9 positions agree with TRBD2. V lost 3 bases, J lost 3 bases, and 7 bases stayed unmatched. This CDR3 comprises 16 residues. Per germline, CDR1 SGHRS and CDR2 YFSETQ. The CDR3 protein is CASSSSTSGGYNEQFF. In DNA, the CDR3 is TGCGCCAGCAGCTCGTCGACTAGCGGAGGCTACAATGAGCAGTTCTTC. Full variable domain (remainder filled in from reference TRBV5-1 and TRBJ2-1): KAGVTQTPRYLIKTRGQQVTLSCSPISGHRSVSWYQQTPGQGLQFLFEYFSETQRNKGNFPGRFSGRQFSNSRSEMNVSTLELGDSALYLCASSSSTSGGYNEQFFGPGTRLTVL.

V is TRBV6-6 and J is TRBJ2-2, with TRBD1 as a possible D gene (5 bases). CDR1 and CDR2 (germline): MNHNY, SVGAGI (reference sequence). Between the trimmed V and J ends, which lost 1 base and 2 bases, there was a span of 5 bases. This CDR3 is 14 amino acids long. CDR3 DNA sequence: TGTGCCAGCAGTTACTGGGGCAACACCGGGGAGCTGTTTTTT. The encoded protein is CASSYWGNTGELFF.

This clone was observed a handful of times. The rearrangement links TRBV7-9 to TRBJ2-5, with D maybe TRBD2 (6 bases). The CDR3 is 15 amino acids. The germline V gene encodes CDR1 SEHNR and CDR2 FQNEAQ (reference sequence). V was shortened by 4 bases and J by 1 base, with 13 bases between the two germline ends. The CDR3 DNA reads as TGTGCCAGCAGCTCCAATAGCGGATCCCAAGAGACCCAGTACTTC. Residues: CASSSNSGSQETQYF.

This clone was counted a single time. The chain couples TRBV29-1 to TRBJ1-2; 10 bases line up with TRBD1. The CDR3 is 14 amino acids. V was clipped by 6 bases and J by 2 bases; unmatched bases: 6. Germline V gene sequence: CDR1 SQVTM, CDR2 ANQGSEA. The CDR3 protein is CSVAPGQGNYGYTF. The CDR3 DNA sequence: TGCAGCGTAGCCCCGGGACAGGGGAACTATGGCTACACCTTC.

The V gene is TRBV4-1, the J gene TRBJ2-1; 13 bases agree with TRBD2. The V and J ends lost 2 bases and 9 bases, in that order; junction bases with no gene match: 7. CDR3 size: 16 residues. The germline V gene has CDR1 MGHRA and CDR2 YSYEKL. The CDR3, as DNA: TGCGCCAGCAGCCAAATGACTAGCGGGGGGTTGGGTGAGCAGTTCTTC. Amino acid sequence: CASSQMTSGGLGEQFF.

The gene calls are TRBV4-1 and TRBJ2-2; 8 bases are a match to TRBD1. The V gene end was trimmed by 8 bases and the J gene end by 6 bases; junction bases not matched to a gene: 2. The CDR3 loop spans 12 amino acids. In germline, CDR1 is MGHRA, CDR2 YSYEKL. Here the CDR3 reads CASQGAPGELFF. The CDR3 DNA reads as TGCGCCAGCCAGGGGGCACCCGGGGAGCTGTTTTTT.

The V and J genes are TRBV5-5 and TRBJ2-6; 9 nucleotides agree with TRBD1. J gave up 12 bases and V 0 bases, and 4 bases lay outside the gene matches. The germline V gene encodes CDR1 SGHKS and CDR2 YYEKEE (reference sequence). The CDR3 length is 14 residues. This chain's CDR3 is CASSLGTGVGVLTF. CDR3 bases: TGTGCCAGCAGCTTGGGGACAGGGGTGGGCGTCCTGACTTTC.

The chain has TRBV3-1 (or the pseudogene TRBV3-2) and TRBJ1-2; unclear D gene. V lost 10 bases, J lost 6 bases, and 6 bases lay in between. CDR1 LGHDT and CDR2 YNNKEL come from the germline V gene (reference sequence). The CDR3 sequence is 9 residues long. For the CDR3, the DNA is TGTGCCACCCCCGATGGCTACACCTTC. Translated: CATPDGYTF.

The V gene is TRBV18, the J gene TRBJ2-1; TRBD1 might be the D (5 bases). The germline CDR1 and CDR2 sequences are KGHSH and LQKENI. V dropped 0 bases and J dropped 6 bases, with 15 bases sitting between them. The CDR3 covers 16 residues. The CDR3 reads CASSPPAPTVFNEQFF. As DNA, the CDR3 is TGTGCCAGCTCACCACCGGCTCCGACAGTGTTCAATGAGCAGTTCTTC.

V gene TRBV7-8 combines with J gene TRBJ1-1, with D possibly matching TRBD1 (6 bases). This CDR3 is 14 amino acids long. Germline V lookup: CDR1 SGHVS, CDR2 FQNEAQ. Trimming shortened V by 10 bases and J by 0 bases, and 15 bases separated the two germline ends. The CDR3 region is CATPGGRMNTEAFF. The CDR3 DNA reads TGTGCCACACCGGGGGGGCGGATGAACACTGAAGCTTTCTTT.

The J gene is TRBJ1-4, the V gene TRBV18; D is ambiguous. The CDR3 length is 16 residues. The V gene lost 2 bases and the J gene lost 7 bases, with 17 bases spanning the gap. Germline assignment: CDR1 KGHSH and CDR2 LQKENI. The CDR3 DNA reads TGTGCCAGCTCACCAATGCGGGGAGAAGTGGGTGAAAAACTGTTTTTT. Its protein product is CASSPMRGEVGEKLFF.

The chain recombines TRBV4-1 with TRBJ1-2, with 10 bases that match TRBD1. V gave up 4 bases and J gave up 6 bases; unmatched junction bases: 11. Germline V gives CDR1 MGHRA, CDR2 YSYEKL. The CDR3 sequence is 16 residues long. The CDR3: CASSPGQGLNINGYTF. The CDR3 bases are TGCGCCAGCAGCCCGGGACAGGGGCTCAATATTAATGGCTACACCTTC.

The J gene is TRBJ2-5, the V gene TRBV9; TRBD2 matches 7 bases. V gave up 0 bases and J gave up 3 bases; unmatched junction bases: 11. Germline V gives CDR1 SGDLS, CDR2 YYNGEE. The CDR3 contains 17 residues. CDR3 coding DNA: TGTGCCAGCAGCGTAGGGCCGGGGAGGAGCGGGAAAGAGACCCAGTACTTC. Its protein is CASSVGPGRSGKETQYF.

The chain is built from TRBV30 and TRBJ1-1; possible D gene TRBD1, 5 bases. Germline CDR1 is GTSNPN and CDR2 is SVGIG (reference sequence). Trimming took off 0 bases at V and 11 bases at J, with 16 bases between the two ends. The CDR3 runs to 13 residues. The CDR3 spells CAWSVKVRGRAFF. Here the CDR3 DNA reads TGTGCCTGGAGTGTTAAGGTTCGGGGGAGGGCTTTCTTT.

There are a few counts of this clone. The gene calls are TRBV5-4 and TRBJ2-7; 9 bases are shared with TRBD2. The germline gives CDR1 SGHNT, CDR2 YYREEE (reference sequence). J lost 0 bases, V lost 5 bases, and 6 bases had no gene match. The CDR3 runs to 15 residues. The CDR3 loop reads CASRAGTSSSYEQYF. The DNA of the CDR3 is TGTGCCAGCAGGGCCGGGACTAGCAGCTCCTACGAGCAGTACTTC.

This clone was seen just once. V and J are TRBV24-1 and TRBJ1-4; TRBD1 agrees at 7 bases. Germline loops: CDR1 KGHDR, CDR2 SFDVKD. The CDR3 length is 15 residues. Trimming took 3 bases from V and 8 from J; bases not matched to a gene: 8. CDR3 protein: CATSDPTGSGEKLFF. The CDR3 bases are TGTGCCACCAGTGATCCGACAGGGAGTGGGGAAAAACTGTTTTTT.

The chain is built from TRBV5-4 and TRBJ1-2; D gene ambiguous. The CDR3 covers 12 residues. Per germline, CDR1 SGHNT and CDR2 YYREEE (reference sequence). Trimming pared 2 bases from V and 7 bases from J, leaving 9 bases between. Here the CDR3 DNA reads TGTGCCAGCAGCTTCGACATCGTTGGCTACACCTTC. It encodes CASSFDIVGYTF.

This clone was seen only once. The chain carries TRBV6-6 and TRBJ1-6; tentatively, D is TRBD1 (5 bases). V was shortened by 5 bases and J by 7 bases, with 18 bases between the two germline ends. CDR1 is MNHNY and CDR2 is SVGAGI in the germline V gene (reference sequence). The CDR3 loop spans 16 amino acids. CDR3 coding DNA: TGTGCCAGCAGTCGATTTCAGGGTTTATCGAATTCACCCCTCCACTTT. Amino acid sequence: CASSRFQGLSNSPLHF.

The chain joins TRBV10-1 to TRBJ2-1, with 7 bases that match TRBD1. CDR1 and CDR2 from the germline V gene are WNHNN and SYGVQD (reference sequence). Trimming cost V 6 bases and J 1 base; bases outside gene matches: 9. This CDR3 comprises 16 residues. CDR3 nucleotides: TGCGCCAGCAGCTACACAGGGGCGGCGTCCTACAATGAGCAGTTCTTC. Amino acid sequence: CASSYTGAASYNEQFF.

The gene calls are TRBV29-1 and TRBJ2-7, with TRBD2 as a possible D gene (6 bases). V was clipped by 6 bases and J by 6 bases, with 33 bases between them. Germline V gene data show CDR1 as SQVTM and CDR2 as ANQGSEA. The CDR3 has 18 residues. The CDR3 is CSVRSRGFGTGVSVEQYF. CDR3 DNA: TGCAGCGTCAGGTCCCGTGGGTTTGGGACGGGGGTTTCGGTCGAGCAGTACTTC.

The chain uses TRBV4-3 and TRBJ1-4, with D perhaps TRBD1 (5 bases). V lost 4 bases and J lost 0, with 12 bases in between. CDR3 length: 16 amino acids. CDR1 is LGHNA and CDR2 is YSLEER in the germline V gene. As DNA, the CDR3 is TGCGCCAGCAGCCGGGGCCCCAAAGCAACTAATGAAAAACTGTTTTTT. This sequence encodes CASSRGPKATNEKLFF.